These 20 T cell receptor beta chains share one sample of origin, sequenced in a study of cytomegalovirus exposure and HLA in healthy donors. The PCR used 60 Vbeta and 13 Jbeta primers. Some clones are missing from TCRdb's copy, which holds only in-frame ones; the method was immunoSEQ multiplex PCR. The table includes 150,000 to 200,000 clones, roughly 71% detected once. Material for sequencing was PBMCs. Receptor source: a girl aged 10 to 17 in good health and CMV-seronegative.

This clone was seen a few times. The gene calls are TRBV29-1 and TRBJ2-5; TRBD2 matches at 9 bases. The J call is in doubt because the DNA end fits TRBJ2-7 better. This CDR3 is built from 16 residues. CDR1 and CDR2 (germline): SQVTM, ANQGSEA. The CDR3 spells CSVESLAGAGSYEQYF. CDR3 nucleotides: TGCAGCGTCGAATCTTTAGCGGGGGCAGGGTCCTACGAGCAGTACTTC.

This chain links TRBV7-2 with TRBJ2-3; D perhaps matches TRBD1 (5 bases). V was shortened by 0 bases and J by 1 base, with 11 bases between the two germline ends. The CDR3 length is 16 residues. Germline CDR1 and CDR2: SGHTA and FQGNSA. As DNA, the CDR3 is TGTGCCAGCAGCTTAGCTCCAGTAGGGGGCACAGATACGCAGTATTTT. As protein: CASSLAPVGGTDTQYF.

The chain links TRBV5-1 to TRBJ2-2, with D possibly TRBD2 on 5 matching bases. The V gene's germline CDR1 is SGHRS and CDR2 YFSETQ. Deletions cut 4 bases from V and 3 bases from J, with 10 bases between. The CDR3 covers 14 residues. The CDR3 DNA reads as TGCGCCAGCAGCCTGGACGGGGACACCGGGGAGCTGTTTTTT. Protein: CASSLDGDTGELFF.

This sequence joins TRBV5-1 and TRBJ1-3, with a possible D match to TRBD1 (5 bases). Trimming cost V 2 bases and J 0 bases, with 9 bases left between them. The CDR3 totals 15 residues. Germline lookup yields CDR1 SGHRS and CDR2 YFSETQ. In DNA, the CDR3 is TGCGCCAGCAGCTTAGGGGATAGCTCTGGAAACACCATATATTTT. This translates into CASSLGDSSGNTIYF.

This chain links TRBV5-1 with TRBJ1-4, with D possibly TRBD1 on 5 matching bases. With 2 bases removed from V and 5 bases from J, the gap between germline ends came to 10 bases. Germline V gives CDR1 SGHRS, CDR2 YFSETQ. This CDR3 comprises 14 residues. CDR3 loop: CASSLSQGNEKLFF. The CDR3 DNA reads TGCGCCAGCAGCTTAAGTCAGGGAAATGAAAAACTGTTTTTT.

This clone was observed a few times. The rearrangement joins TRBV5-6 to TRBJ2-1, with D perhaps TRBD1 (6 bases). Per germline, CDR1 SGHDT and CDR2 YYEEEE. V lost 4 bases and J 0 bases, leaving 11 bases between the germline ends. CDR3 length: 15 amino acids. CDR3 nucleotide sequence: TGTGCCAGCAGCACAGGGAGAATCTCCTACAATGAGCAGTTCTTC. This sequence encodes CASSTGRISYNEQFF.

The chain joins TRBV6-1 to TRBJ1-6; 7 bases match TRBD1. Germline CDR1 and CDR2: MNHNS and SASEGT. The V gene end was trimmed by 4 bases and the J gene end by 7 bases; junction bases not matched to a gene: 13. This CDR3 region has 17 residues. The CDR3 DNA reads as TGTGCCAGCAGTGGGGTCCATAACCGGGACAGAAATTCACCCCTCCACTTT. Translated, it gives CASSGVHNRDRNSPLHF.

This chain joins TRBV7-8 and TRBJ2-1; maybe TRBD1 (5 bases). The CDR3 spans 13 residues. CDR1 SGHVS and CDR2 FQNEAQ come from the germline V gene. The ends were cut back, 1 base at V and 10 bases at J, with 11 bases in the middle. Here the CDR3 reads CASSLGTRNEQFF. The CDR3 bases are TGTGCCAGCAGCTTAGGGACAAGAAACGAGCAGTTCTTC.

V and J are TRBV5-1 and TRBJ2-3, with D perhaps TRBD1 (7 bases). The length of the CDR3 is 14 residues. Trimming removed 4 bases at V and 1 base at J, with 10 bases between. In germline, CDR1 is SGHRS, CDR2 YFSETQ. Written as DNA, the CDR3 is TGCGCCAGCAGCGCGGGGACAGGCACAGATACGCAGTATTTT. As protein: CASSAGTGTDTQYF.

The chain combines TRBV2 with TRBJ1-1; the match to TRBD1 covers 9 bases. The germline gives CDR1 SNHLY, CDR2 FYNNEI. Germline trimming cut 5 bases from V and 11 bases from J; bases unmatched to any gene: 9. The CDR3 loop spans 13 amino acids. CDR3 in amino acids: CASSFDRGGRAFF. The CDR3 coding sequence is TGTGCCAGCAGTTTCGACAGGGGGGGACGGGCTTTCTTT.

This clone was counted a few times. This chain uses TRBV2 with TRBJ1-1; no clear D. The CDR3 has 13 residues. V was shortened by 6 bases and J by 4 bases, with 12 bases between the two germline ends. Germline V lookup: CDR1 SNHLY, CDR2 FYNNEI. CDR3 DNA sequence: TGTGCCAGCAGGGGAGAGAGCGGCACTGAAGCTTTCTTT. Translation gives CASRGESGTEAFF. Supplemented by reference TRBV2 and TRBJ1-1, the full variable domain reads EPEVTQTPSHQVTQMGQEVILRCVPISNHLYFYWYRQILGQKVEFLVSFYNNEISEKSEIFDDQFSVERPDGSNFTLKIRSTKLEDSAMYFCASRGESGTEAFFGQGTRLTVV.

V and J are TRBV28 and TRBJ1-2; D not certain. V lost 3 bases and J 4 bases, leaving 12 bases between the germline ends. The CDR3 contains 14 residues. Germline CDR1 and CDR2: MDHEN and SYDVKM. The CDR3 here is CASSLSQLTYGYTF. CDR3 nucleotides: TGTGCCAGCAGTTTGAGCCAACTCACCTATGGCTACACCTTC.

The chain recombines TRBV7-3 with TRBJ1-1; D not certain. There are 14 residues in the CDR3. The germline V and J ends were trimmed by 2 bases and 0 bases, with 7 bases remaining between them. From germline, CDR1 is SGHTA and CDR2 FQGTGA. The DNA for the CDR3 is TGTGCCAGCAGCTTACAGACAATGAACACTGAAGCTTTCTTT. Protein product: CASSLQTMNTEAFF.

V usage is TRBV7-8 and J usage is TRBJ1-1, with 9 bases lining up with TRBD1. With 8 bases clipped from V and 1 base from J, the junction kept 11 bases outside the gene matches. The CDR3 totals 16 residues. Germline V gene sequence: CDR1 SGHVS, CDR2 FQNEAQ. For the CDR3, the DNA is TGTGCCAGCTTCTCAGGGACAGGGTACAGGAACACTGAAGCTTTCTTT. Translating it yields CASFSGTGYRNTEAFF.

This clone was seen only a few times. This chain uses TRBV11-1 with TRBJ2-1; maybe TRBD2 (6 bases). The CDR3 contains 13 residues. Trimming stripped 3 bases from V and 13 bases from J, with 16 bases between. Germline assignment: CDR1 SGHAT and CDR2 FQDESV (reference sequence). The CDR3 loop is CASSFPGTYFQFF. CDR3 bases: TGTGCCAGCAGCTTCCCGGGGACTTACTTTCAGTTCTTC.

The CDR3 coding sequence is TGTGCCAGCAGTGAGGTTGGGTCGGACGCGGGCTATGGCTACACCTTC. It codes for CASSEVGSDAGYGYTF. The chain uses TRBV25-1 and TRBJ1-2; D unclear. Germline V gene data show CDR1 as MGHDK and CDR2 as SYGVNS. CDR3 length: 16 residues. Trimming pared 3 bases from V and 4 bases from J, leaving 18 bases between.

This chain uses TRBV27 with TRBJ1-5; TRBD1 aligns across 8 bases. With 3 bases clipped from V and 7 bases from J, the junction kept 2 bases outside the gene matches. This CDR3 contains 13 residues. From germline, CDR1 is MNHEY and CDR2 SMNVEV (reference sequence). CDR3 nucleotide sequence: TGTGCCAGCAGTTTGACAGGGGAACAGCCCCAGCATTTT. Protein sequence: CASSLTGEQPQHF.

The chain couples TRBV19 to TRBJ1-2, with D perhaps TRBD1 (5 bases). Germline CDR1 and CDR2: LNHDA and SQIVND (reference sequence). Trimming cost V 4 bases and J 0 bases, with 12 bases left between them. The CDR3 totals 15 residues. This CDR3 is CASSTRADSNYGYTF. CDR3 DNA: TGTGCCAGTAGTACCAGGGCGGATTCTAACTATGGCTACACCTTC.

V gene TRBV2 combines with J gene TRBJ1-5, with a possible D match to TRBD1 (5 bases). The CDR3 contains 14 residues. CDR1 is SNHLY, CDR2 FYNNEI, per germline. Trimming removed 7 bases from V and 4 bases from J, with 14 bases in between. CDR3 in amino acids: CASNRDSRNQPQHF. CDR3 DNA: TGTGCCAGCAATCGGGACTCCCGGAATCAGCCCCAGCATTTT.

CDR3 in amino acids: CASGRGSQETQYF. CDR3 nucleotides: TGTGCCAGCGGTAGGGGTAGCCAAGAGACCCAGTACTTC. The V call is TRBV9, the J call TRBJ2-5; a weak D match, TRBD1 (5 bases). V gave up 7 bases and J gave up 1 base, with 11 bases separating them. The CDR3 covers 13 residues. The V gene's germline CDR1 is SGDLS and CDR2 YYNGEE.